These 4 T cell receptor beta chains originate from one sample sequenced in a study of TIL therapy for anti-PD-1-resistant metastatic lung cancer. Sequencing used immunoSEQ v3. TCRdb's table, derived via immunoSEQ multiplex PCR, lists solely in-frame clones and lacks some. The table shows about 50,000 clones, with approximately 86% occurring only once. The time point denotes: pre-treatment sample, taken before nivolumab and TIL therapy. The material was blood, obtained at baseline. These receptors were collected from a person between 25 and 79 years old with non-small cell lung cancer.

This chain links TRBV27 with TRBJ2-7; 9 bases map to TRBD1. V lost 5 bases to trimming and J lost 2 bases; unmatched junction nucleotides: 4. CDR1 is MNHEY, CDR2 SMNVEV, per germline (reference sequence). The CDR3 extends over 14 amino acids. The CDR3 coding sequence is TGTGCCAGCAGTCCGGGACAGGGACCCTACGAGCAGTACTTC. Translating it yields CASSPGQGPYEQYF.

V and J are TRBV4-2 and TRBJ1-4; D unclear. Germline V gene lookup returns CDR1 LGHNA and CDR2 YNFKEQ. This CDR3 is built from 16 residues. V lost 1 base and J lost 0, with 9 bases in between. The CDR3 region has the DNA TGTGCCAGCAGCCAAGTCGGCGGGGCAACTAATGAAAAACTGTTTTTT. Protein sequence: CASSQVGGATNEKLFF.

Only one count was recorded for this clone. The genes are TRBV3-1 (or the pseudogene TRBV3-2) and TRBJ2-5, with D perhaps matching TRBD2 (7 bases). CDR3 size: 17 residues. Looked up from germline, CDR1 is LGHDT and CDR2 is YNNKEL (reference sequence). V lost 0 bases and J lost 5, with 19 bases in between. DNA of the CDR3: TGTGCCAGCAGCCAAGAGCTCGGGGGGCACCCCTGGGAGACCCAGTACTTC. It codes for CASSQELGGHPWETQYF.

This CDR3 is CASSIDRVESSYNEQFF. CDR3 DNA: TGTGCCAGTAGTATCGACAGGGTCGAGAGCTCCTACAATGAGCAGTTCTTC. The J gene is TRBJ2-1, the V gene TRBV19; 7 nucleotides agree with TRBD1. Germline CDR1 is LNHDA and CDR2 is SQIVND (reference sequence). The junction had 8 bases not matched to a gene; V was cut back by 3 bases and J by 0 bases. The CDR3 length is 17 residues.